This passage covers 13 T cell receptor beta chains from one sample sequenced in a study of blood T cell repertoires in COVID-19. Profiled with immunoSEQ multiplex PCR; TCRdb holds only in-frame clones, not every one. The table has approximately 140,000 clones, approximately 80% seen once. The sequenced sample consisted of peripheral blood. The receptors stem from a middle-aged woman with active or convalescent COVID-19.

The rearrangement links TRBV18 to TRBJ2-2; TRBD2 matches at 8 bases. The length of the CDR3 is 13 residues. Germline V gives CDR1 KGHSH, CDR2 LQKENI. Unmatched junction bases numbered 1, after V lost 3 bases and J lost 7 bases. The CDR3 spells CASSPGLDGELFF. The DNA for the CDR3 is TGTGCCAGCTCACCGGGACTAGACGGGGAGCTGTTTTTT.

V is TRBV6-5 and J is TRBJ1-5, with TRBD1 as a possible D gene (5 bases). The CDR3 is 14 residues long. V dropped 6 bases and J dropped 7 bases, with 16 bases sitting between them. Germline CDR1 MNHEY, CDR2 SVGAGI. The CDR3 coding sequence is TGTGCCAGCAGACCCAGCCAGGGTGGCCAGCCCCAGCATTTT. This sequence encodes CASRPSQGGQPQHF.

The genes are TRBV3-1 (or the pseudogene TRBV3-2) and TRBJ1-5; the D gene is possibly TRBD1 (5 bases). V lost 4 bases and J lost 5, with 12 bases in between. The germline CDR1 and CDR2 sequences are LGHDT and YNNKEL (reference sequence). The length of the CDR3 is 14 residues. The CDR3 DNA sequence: TGTGCCAGCAGCCGCCGCGCAGGGTATCAGCCCCAGCATTTT. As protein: CASSRRAGYQPQHF.

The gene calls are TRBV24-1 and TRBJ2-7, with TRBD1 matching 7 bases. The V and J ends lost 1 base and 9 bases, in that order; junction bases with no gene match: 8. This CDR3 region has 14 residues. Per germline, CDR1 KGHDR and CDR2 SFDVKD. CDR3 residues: CATSDLGRTGGQYF. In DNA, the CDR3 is TGTGCCACCAGTGATTTAGGCAGGACAGGAGGGCAGTACTTC.

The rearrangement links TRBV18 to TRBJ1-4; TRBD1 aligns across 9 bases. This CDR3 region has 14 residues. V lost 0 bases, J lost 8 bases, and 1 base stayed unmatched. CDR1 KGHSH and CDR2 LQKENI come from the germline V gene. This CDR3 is CASSPPGTGEKLFF. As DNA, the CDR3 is TGTGCCAGCTCACCACCAGGGACAGGGGAAAAACTGTTTTTT.

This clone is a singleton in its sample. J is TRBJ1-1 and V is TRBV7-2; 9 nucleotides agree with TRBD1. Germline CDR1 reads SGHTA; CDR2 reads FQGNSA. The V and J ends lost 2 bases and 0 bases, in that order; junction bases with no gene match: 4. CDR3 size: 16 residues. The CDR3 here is CASSLHRGRLNTEAFF. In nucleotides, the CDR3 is TGTGCCAGCAGCTTACACAGGGGGCGTCTGAACACTGAAGCTTTCTTT.

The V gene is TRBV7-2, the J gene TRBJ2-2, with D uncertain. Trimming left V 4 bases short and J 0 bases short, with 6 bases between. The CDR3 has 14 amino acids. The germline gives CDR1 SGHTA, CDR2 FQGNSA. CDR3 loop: CASSWAANTGELFF. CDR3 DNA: TGTGCCAGCAGCTGGGCTGCGAACACCGGGGAGCTGTTTTTT.

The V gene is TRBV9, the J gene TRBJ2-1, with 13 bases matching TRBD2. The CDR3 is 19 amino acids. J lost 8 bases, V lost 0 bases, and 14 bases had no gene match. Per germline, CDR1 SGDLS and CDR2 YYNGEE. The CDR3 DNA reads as TGTGCCAGCAGCGTAGGCGGACTAGCGGGAGTTACCCCCCCCGATGAGCAGTTCTTC. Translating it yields CASSVGGLAGVTPPDEQFF.

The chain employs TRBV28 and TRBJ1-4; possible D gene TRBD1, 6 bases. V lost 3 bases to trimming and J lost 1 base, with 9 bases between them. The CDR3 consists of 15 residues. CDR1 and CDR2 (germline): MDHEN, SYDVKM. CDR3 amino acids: CASSLGGQTNEKLFF. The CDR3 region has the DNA TGTGCCAGCAGTTTGGGGGGGCAAACTAATGAAAAACTGTTTTTT.

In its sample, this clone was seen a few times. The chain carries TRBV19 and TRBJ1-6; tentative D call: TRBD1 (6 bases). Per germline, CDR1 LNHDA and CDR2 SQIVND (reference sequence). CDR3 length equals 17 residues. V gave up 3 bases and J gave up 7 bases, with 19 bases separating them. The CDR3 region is CASSISLPGDRNSPLHF. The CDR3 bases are TGTGCCAGTAGTATTAGTTTGCCGGGTGACAGGAATTCACCCCTCCACTTT.

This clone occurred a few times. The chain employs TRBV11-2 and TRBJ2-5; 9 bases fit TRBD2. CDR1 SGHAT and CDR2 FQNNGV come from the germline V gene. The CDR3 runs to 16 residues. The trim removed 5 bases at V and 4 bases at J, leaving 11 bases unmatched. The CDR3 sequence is CASSPRNSGSVETQYF. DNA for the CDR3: TGTGCCAGCAGCCCCCGGAATAGCGGGAGCGTAGAGACCCAGTACTTC.

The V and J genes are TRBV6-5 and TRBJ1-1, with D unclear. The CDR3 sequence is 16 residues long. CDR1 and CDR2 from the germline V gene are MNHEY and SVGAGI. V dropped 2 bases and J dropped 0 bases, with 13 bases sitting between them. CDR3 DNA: TGTGCCAGCAGTTACGGAAGCGGACGGGTGAACACTGAAGCTTTCTTT. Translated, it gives CASSYGSGRVNTEAFF.

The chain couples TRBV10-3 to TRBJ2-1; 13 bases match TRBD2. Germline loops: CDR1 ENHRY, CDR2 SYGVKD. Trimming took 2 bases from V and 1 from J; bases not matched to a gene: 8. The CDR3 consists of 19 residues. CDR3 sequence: CAISEGTSGTAGSYNEQFF. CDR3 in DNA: TGTGCCATCAGTGAGGGGACTAGCGGGACCGCGGGATCCTACAATGAGCAGTTCTTC.